This T cell receptor beta chain is drawn from a study of post-analysis software for immune sequencing data. The V gene's germline CDR1 is SGHAT and CDR2 FQNNGV. The CDR3 is 13 residues long. Trimming stripped 7 bases from V and 10 bases from J, with 19 bases between. As to this clonotype: Its antigen is unknown.

The study's findings and limits: The five TRBV segments detected at higher frequency in patients than in controls included TRBV5-6, TRBV5-1 and TRBV20-1.

Carried by the TCR beta cDNA libraries were unique molecular identifiers. TCRdb analysed the PCR reads with MiXCR anew, one entry per CDR3 protein. The table has some 890,000 distinct CDR3 sequences, approximately 53% seen once. The chain has TRBV11-2 and TRBJ1-1, with D unclear. The source material was blood. The TCR was taken from a girl aged 10-17 years with multiple sclerosis. CDR3 loop: CASNHGPLRRAFF. For the CDR3, the DNA is TGTGCCAGCAACCACGGGCCCCTCCGGAGAGCTTTCTTT.